These T cell receptor beta chains were read from a single sample in a study of shared clonotypes between healthy human individuals. Profiled with immunoSEQ multiplex PCR; TCRdb holds only in-frame clones, not every one. The table lists millions of clones, around 93% of them singletons. The sample was naive CD8+ T cells from PBMCs. These receptors all come from a man younger than 35 in good health. Some clones in this sample may be carry-over from other donors' samples. Both conserved end residues are part of each CDR3. D genes are given only for firm matches.

D,J,V,length,CDR3,DNA
NA,TRBJ1-2,TRBV19,13,CASSIGAVYGYTF,TGTGCCAGTAGTATTGGGGCGGTCTATGGCTACACCTTC
NA,TRBJ2-1,TRBV9,15,CASSVEGLSYNEQFF,TGTGCCAGCAGCGTAGAGGGACTCTCCTACAATGAGCAGTTCTTC
NA,TRBJ2-1,TRBV19,13,CASSIGRINEQFF,TGTGCCAGTAGTATAGGTAGAATCAATGAGCAGTTCTTC
NA,TRBJ2-7,TRBV11-2,14,CASSLYTGSYEQYF,TGTGCCAGCAGCTTATACACGGGGTCCTACGAGCAGTACTTC
NA,TRBJ1-5,TRBV6-1,17,CASSELAVGLSNQPQHF,TGTGCCAGCAGTGAATTGGCGGTAGGGCTTAGCAATCAGCCCCAGCATTTT
NA,TRBJ2-1,TRBV5-6,15,CASSWESSSYNEQFF,TGTGCCAGCAGCTGGGAGTCGAGCTCCTACAATGAGCAGTTCTTC
NA,TRBJ1-5,TRBV7-9,14,CASSPGGRNQPQHF,TGTGCCAGCAGCCCCGGGGGACGCAATCAGCCCCAGCATTTT
TRBD1,TRBJ2-7,TRBV4-1,18,CASSQGSIPGQSSYEQYF,TGCGCCAGCAGCCAAGGTTCAATTCCGGGACAGAGTTCCTACGAGCAGTACTTC
NA,TRBJ2-2,TRBV9,17,CASSVDVAGYPTGELFF,TGTGCCAGCAGCGTAGATGTGGCGGGATATCCCACCGGGGAGCTGTTTTTT
TRBD2,TRBJ2-7,TRBV19,15,CASSIVLAGNYEQYF,TGTGCCAGTAGTATAGTATTAGCGGGAAACTACGAGCAGTACTTC